Here is one T cell receptor (beta chain) with its context. Its antigen is currently not known. The record has no base qualities; no much larger clone is one base away. The data belong to a study of T cell changes during pregnancy in multiple sclerosis (dated by TCRdb to the late 2010s). With respect to the entire study: In women with multiple sclerosis, the researchers looked at how the T cell repertoire shifted as pregnancy progressed.

The receptor library was made with the immunoSEQ multiplex PCR assay. Entries here come from immuneACCESS through TCRdb and include only in-frame sequences with V and J called. Some clones fail to appear in such tables; in the studies checked, an unresolved V gene covers under half of the shortfall, and the cause of the remainder is unknown. The sample contains about 80,000 clones, about 90% of them found a single time. Of the sample, 2.6% is held by the ten largest clones. Measured from the cysteine to the phenylalanine, the CDR3 is 16 residues long. The entry retains the CDR3 DNA only, 48 bases that are in frame from base 1. Here V drops 4 bases and J drops 0 bases, and the junction holds 6 bases not matched to any gene. Based on the germline V gene (reference sequence), the CDR1 and CDR2 sequences are LNHDA and SQIVND.

The source was peripheral blood, collected before pregnancy. The source of this sequence is a female donor with multiple sclerosis, enrolled in a pregnancy study. The chain uses TRBV19 and TRBJ1-5; TRBD1 fits 7 bases in the junction. At the DNA level, the sequence is TGTGCCAGTAGTACCCGGGACAGCATTAGCAATCAGCCCCAGCATTTT. It encodes CASSTRDSISNQPQHF.